This T cell receptor (beta chain) was found in a study of Ad26.COV2.S vaccination and SARS-CoV-2 variants. The study's findings and limits: After vaccination, substantial breadth of spike-specific CD8+ and CD4+ responses was reported. Placebo recipients had lower spike-specific TCR breadth than vaccine recipients.

V gave up 5 bases and J gave up 1 base; unmatched junction bases: 5. CDR1 MNHEY and CDR2 SVGAGI come from the germline V gene. There are 15 residues in the CDR3. In regard to this clone: Its target is unknown.

Clones were sequenced by immunoSEQ multiplex PCR, and TCRdb holds only the in-frame ones, with some missing. The profile shows about 350,000 clones, roughly nine tenths of them singletons. Sequenced here: peripheral blood, sampled after recovery from COVID-19. This chain links TRBV6-5 with TRBJ1-2; TRBD1 matches 9 bases. The receptor's source is a human donor who had recovered from COVID-19. Here the CDR3 DNA reads TGTGCCAGCAGTAGGACAGGGGCCCTTAACTATGGCTACACCTTC. It specifies CASSRTGALNYGYTF.